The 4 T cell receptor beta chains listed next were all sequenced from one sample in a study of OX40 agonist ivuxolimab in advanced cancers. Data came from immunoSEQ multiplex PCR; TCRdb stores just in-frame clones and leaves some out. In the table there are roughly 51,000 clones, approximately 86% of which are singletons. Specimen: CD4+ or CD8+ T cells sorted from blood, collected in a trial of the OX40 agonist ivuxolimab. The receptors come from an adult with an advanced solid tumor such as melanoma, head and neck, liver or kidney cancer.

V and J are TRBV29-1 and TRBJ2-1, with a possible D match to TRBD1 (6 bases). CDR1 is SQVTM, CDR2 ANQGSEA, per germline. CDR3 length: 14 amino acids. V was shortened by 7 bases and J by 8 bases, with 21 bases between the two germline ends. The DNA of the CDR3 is TGCAGCGCCGACGGCAGGGGCGAATTCGATGAGCAGTTCTTC. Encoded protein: CSADGRGEFDEQFF.

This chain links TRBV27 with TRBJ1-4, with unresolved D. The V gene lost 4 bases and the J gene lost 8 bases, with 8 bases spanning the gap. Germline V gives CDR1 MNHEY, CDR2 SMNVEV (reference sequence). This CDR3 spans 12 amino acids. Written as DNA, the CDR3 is TGTGCCAGCAGTTCCTTTGGGGAAAAACTGTTTTTT. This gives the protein CASSSFGEKLFF.

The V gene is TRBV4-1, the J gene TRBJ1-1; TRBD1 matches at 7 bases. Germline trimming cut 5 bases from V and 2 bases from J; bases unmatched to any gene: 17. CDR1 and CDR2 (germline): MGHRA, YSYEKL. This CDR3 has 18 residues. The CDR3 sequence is CASSALPGQISGNTEAFF. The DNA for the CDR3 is TGCGCCAGCAGCGCGCTCCCGGGACAGATTTCTGGAAACACTGAAGCTTTCTTT.

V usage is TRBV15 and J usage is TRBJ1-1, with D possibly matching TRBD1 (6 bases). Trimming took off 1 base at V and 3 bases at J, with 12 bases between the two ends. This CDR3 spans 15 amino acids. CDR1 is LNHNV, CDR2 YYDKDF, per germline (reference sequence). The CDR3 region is CATSRVDRRDTEAFF. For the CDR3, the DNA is TGTGCCACCAGCAGAGTCGACAGGCGGGACACTGAAGCTTTCTTT.